This TCR beta chain stems from a study of metastatic and nonmetastatic thyroid tumors. MiXCR re-clonotyped the PCR reads for TCRdb. The sample consists of roughly 4,700 clones, 28% of them appearing once. CDR3 length equals 14 residues. Trimming cost V 4 bases and J 2 bases, with 11 bases left between them. The germline gives CDR1 MNHEY, CDR2 SMNVEV (reference sequence). Until they underwent thyroid surgery, no patient had received any treatment. The rearrangement uses TRBV27 and TRBJ1-2, with D perhaps TRBD1 (5 bases). This TCR was recovered from a female donor with papillary thyroid cancer or a benign thyroid nodule (not recorded which). Some clones in this sample may be carry-over from other donors' samples. Sequencing was carried out using adjacent normal tissue. The CDR3 DNA sequence: TGTGCCAGCAGTTACCAGGGCATGAACTATGGCTACACCTTC. It specifies CASSYQGMNYGYTF.